This is a list of T cell receptor beta chains from one sample in a study of blood T cell repertoires in COVID-19. Assay: immunoSEQ multiplex PCR; the TCRdb copy retains only in-frame clones and omits some. Of fewer than 85,000 clones in the sample, roughly 70% are singletons; the top ten hold approximately 2.4%. The sequenced sample was peripheral blood. These receptors originate from a human donor with acute or convalescent COVID-19. The donor label of this sample is uncertain. Both conserved end residues are part of each CDR3. The order of the fields is D gene, J gene, V gene, clone size, CDR3 protein, CDR3 DNA. The D gene is left open where the match is weak. The size field is filled for only some rows; it gives once, few, many or a size class.

>NA|TRBJ1-5|TRBV9|NA
CASSSGVGQPQHF
TGTGCCAGCAGCTCAGGGGTGGGACAGCCCCAGCATTTT
>NA|TRBJ1-1|TRBV27|NA
CASSLGLSMAEAFF
TGTGCCAGCAGTTTGGGCCTTTCAATGGCTGAAGCTTTCTTT
>NA|TRBJ1-6|TRBV2|few
CASSQEGQEVGSPLHF
TGTGCCAGCAGTCAAGAGGGGCAGGAAGTAGGTTCACCCCTCCACTTT
>TRBD2|TRBJ2-2|TRBV6-2/TRBV6-3|NA
CASSYSSGRVPGELFF
TGTGCCAGCAGTTATTCTAGCGGGAGGGTCCCCGGGGAGCTGTTTTTT
>TRBD2|TRBJ2-1|TRBV7-3|NA
CASGEGGGREQFF
TGTGCCAGCGGGGAGGGCGGGGGGCGTGAGCAGTTCTTC
>TRBD1|TRBJ1-6|TRBV6-1|NA
CASSDSTGGFYNSPLHF
TGTGCCAGCAGTGATTCGACAGGGGGCTTCTATAATTCACCCCTCCACTTT
>TRBD1|TRBJ2-5|TRBV6-5|NA
CASSAGTGHETQYF
TGTGCCAGCAGCGCCGGGACAGGGCACGAGACCCAGTACTTC
>TRBD2|TRBJ2-1|TRBV10-1|NA
CASSERGGNEQFF
TGCGCCAGCAGCGAGCGGGGGGGCAATGAGCAGTTCTTC
>NA|TRBJ1-5|TRBV27|NA
CASTPGGMSNQPQHF
TGTGCCAGCACTCCGGGGGGTATGAGCAATCAGCCCCAGCATTTT
>TRBD2|TRBJ2-2|TRBV6-4|NA
CASSDRAGGRTGELFF
TGTGCCAGCAGTGACCGTGCGGGAGGTCGCACCGGGGAGCTGTTTTTT
>TRBD1|TRBJ1-4|TRBV19|NA
CAPSYWDSNEKLFF
TGTGCCCCCAGTTATTGGGACAGCAATGAAAAACTGTTTTTT
>NA|TRBJ1-1|TRBV11-2|NA
CASSLVQGSSNTEAFF
TGTGCCAGCAGCTTAGTACAGGGAAGTTCCAACACTGAAGCTTTCTTT
>TRBD1|TRBJ1-5|TRBV6-5|few
CASRSRDSRTPQHF
TGTGCCAGCAGAAGCCGGGACAGCCGGACGCCCCAGCATTTT
>TRBD2|TRBJ2-1|TRBV25-1|NA
CASSGDSRSGAYNEQFF
TGTGCCAGCAGTGGAGACTCCCGTAGCGGGGCGTACAATGAGCAGTTCTTC
>TRBD1|TRBJ2-7|TRBV30|NA
CAWGARDRGYEQYF
TGTGCCTGGGGGGCTAGGGACAGGGGCTACGAGCAGTACTTC
>TRBD2|TRBJ2-5|TRBV7-2|few
CASTRGVGETQYF
TGTGCCAGCACCCGGGGGGTCGGAGAGACCCAGTACTTC
>TRBD1|TRBJ2-2|TRBV5-1|few
CASSLTGRAGELFF
TGCGCCAGCAGTTTGACAGGGAGAGCCGGGGAGCTGTTTTTT
>TRBD1|TRBJ1-4|TRBV14|NA
CASSPTGVEEKLFF
TGTGCCAGCAGCCCGACAGGGGTTGAAGAAAAACTGTTTTTT
>NA|TRBJ1-4|TRBV20-1|NA
CSANPSGVLFF
TGCAGTGCTAATCCCTCGGGTGTCCTGTTTTTT
>NA|TRBJ2-1|TRBV4-2|NA
CASSQDHSSYNEQFF
TGTGCCAGCAGCCAAGATCACTCCTCCTACAATGAGCAGTTCTTC
>TRBD1|TRBJ1-1|TRBV5-4|once
CASSSKTGVFTEAFF
TGTGCCAGCAGCTCAAAGACAGGGGTTTTTACTGAAGCTTTCTTT
>TRBD1|TRBJ1-4|TRBV30|NA
CAWRSQGASNEKLFF
TGTGCCTGGAGGTCACAGGGGGCCTCTAATGAAAAACTGTTTTTT
>TRBD1|TRBJ1-2|TRBV20-1|NA
CSASDRETNGYTF
TGCAGTGCTAGTGACAGGGAAACCAATGGCTACACCTTC
>NA|TRBJ1-1|TRBV6-6|NA
CASTLQGTNTEAFF
TGTGCCAGCACCCTACAGGGAACGAACACTGAAGCTTTCTTT